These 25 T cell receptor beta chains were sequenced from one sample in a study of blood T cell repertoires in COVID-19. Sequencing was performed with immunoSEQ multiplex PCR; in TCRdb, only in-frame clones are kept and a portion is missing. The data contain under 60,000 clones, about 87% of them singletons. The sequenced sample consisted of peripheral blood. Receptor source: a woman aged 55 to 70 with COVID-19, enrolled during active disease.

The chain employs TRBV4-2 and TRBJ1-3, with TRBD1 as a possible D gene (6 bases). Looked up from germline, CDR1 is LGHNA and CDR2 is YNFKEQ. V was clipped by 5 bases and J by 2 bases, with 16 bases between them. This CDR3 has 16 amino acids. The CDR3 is CASSVRDKGTGNTIYF. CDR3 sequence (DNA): TGTGCCAGCAGCGTCCGGGACAAGGGGACTGGAAACACCATATATTTT.

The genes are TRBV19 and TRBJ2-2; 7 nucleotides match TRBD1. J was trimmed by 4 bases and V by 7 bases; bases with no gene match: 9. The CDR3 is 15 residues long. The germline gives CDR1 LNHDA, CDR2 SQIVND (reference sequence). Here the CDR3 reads CASISFPGGTGELFF. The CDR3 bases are TGTGCCAGTATATCTTTCCCAGGGGGCACCGGGGAGCTGTTTTTT.

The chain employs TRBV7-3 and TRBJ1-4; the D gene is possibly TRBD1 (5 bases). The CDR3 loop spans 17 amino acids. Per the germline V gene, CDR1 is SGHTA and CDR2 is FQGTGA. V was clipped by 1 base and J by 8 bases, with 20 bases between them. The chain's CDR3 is CASSLMPVRDWEEKLFF. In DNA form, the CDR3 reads TGTGCCAGCAGCTTAATGCCGGTCAGGGACTGGGAAGAAAAACTGTTTTTT.

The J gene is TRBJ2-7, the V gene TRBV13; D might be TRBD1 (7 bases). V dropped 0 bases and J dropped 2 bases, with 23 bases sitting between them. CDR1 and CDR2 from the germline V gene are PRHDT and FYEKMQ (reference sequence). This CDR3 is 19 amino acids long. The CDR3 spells CASSLGRGGDSRITYEQYF. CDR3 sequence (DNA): TGTGCCAGCAGCTTAGGCAGAGGCGGGGACAGCCGGATAACCTACGAGCAGTACTTC.

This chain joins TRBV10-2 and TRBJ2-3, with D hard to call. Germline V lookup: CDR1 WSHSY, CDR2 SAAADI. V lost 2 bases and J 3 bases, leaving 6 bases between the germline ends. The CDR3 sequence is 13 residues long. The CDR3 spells CASSETVTDTQYF. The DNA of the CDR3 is TGCGCCAGCAGTGAGACGGTGACAGATACGCAGTATTTT.

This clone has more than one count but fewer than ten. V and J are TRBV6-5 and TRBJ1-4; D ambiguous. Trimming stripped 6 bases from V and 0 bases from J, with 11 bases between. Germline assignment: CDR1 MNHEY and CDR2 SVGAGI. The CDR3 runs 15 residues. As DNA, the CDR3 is TGTGCCAGCAGGAGGAGTCGAACAACTAATGAAAAACTGTTTTTT. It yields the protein CASRRSRTTNEKLFF.

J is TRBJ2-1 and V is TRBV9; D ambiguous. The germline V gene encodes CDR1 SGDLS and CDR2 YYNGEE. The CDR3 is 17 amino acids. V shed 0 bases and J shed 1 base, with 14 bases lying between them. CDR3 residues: CASSVETAVRSYNEQFF. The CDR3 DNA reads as TGTGCCAGCAGCGTAGAGACGGCGGTTCGTTCCTACAATGAGCAGTTCTTC.

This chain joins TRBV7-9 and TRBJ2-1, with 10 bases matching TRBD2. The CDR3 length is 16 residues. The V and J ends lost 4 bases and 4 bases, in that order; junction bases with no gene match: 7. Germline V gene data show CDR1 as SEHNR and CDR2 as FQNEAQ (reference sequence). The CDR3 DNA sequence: TGTGCCAGCAGCTACTCACTAGCGGGGTTATACAATGAGCAGTTCTTC. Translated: CASSYSLAGLYNEQFF.

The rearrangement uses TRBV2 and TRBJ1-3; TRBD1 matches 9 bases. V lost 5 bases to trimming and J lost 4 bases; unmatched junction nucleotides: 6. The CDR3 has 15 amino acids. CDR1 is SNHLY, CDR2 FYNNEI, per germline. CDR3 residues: CASSITGTGGNTIYF. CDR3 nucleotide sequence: TGTGCCAGCAGTATTACCGGGACAGGGGGAAACACCATATATTTT. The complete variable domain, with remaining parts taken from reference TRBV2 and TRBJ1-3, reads EPEVTQTPSHQVTQMGQEVILRCVPISNHLYFYWYRQILGQKVEFLVSFYNNEISEKSEIFDDQFSVERPDGSNFTLKIRSTKLEDSAMYFCASSITGTGGNTIYFGEGSWLTVV.

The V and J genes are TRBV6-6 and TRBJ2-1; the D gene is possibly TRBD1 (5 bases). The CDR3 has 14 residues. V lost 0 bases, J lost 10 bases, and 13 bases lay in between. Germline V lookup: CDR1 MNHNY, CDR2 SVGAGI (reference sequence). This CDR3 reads CASSYSSRVREQFF. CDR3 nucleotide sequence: TGTGCCAGCAGTTACTCGAGCAGGGTTCGGGAGCAGTTCTTC.

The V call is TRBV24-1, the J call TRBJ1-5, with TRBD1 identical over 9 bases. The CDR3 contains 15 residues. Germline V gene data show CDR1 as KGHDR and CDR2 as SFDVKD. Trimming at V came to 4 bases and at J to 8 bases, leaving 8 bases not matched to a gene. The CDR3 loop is CATSERTGGAEPQHF. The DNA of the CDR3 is TGTGCCACCAGTGAACGCACAGGGGGCGCGGAGCCCCAGCATTTT.

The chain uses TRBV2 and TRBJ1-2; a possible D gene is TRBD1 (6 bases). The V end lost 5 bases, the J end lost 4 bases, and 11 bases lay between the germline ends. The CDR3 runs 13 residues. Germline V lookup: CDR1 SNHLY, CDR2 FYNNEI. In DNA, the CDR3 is TGTGCCAGCAGTCCTAGACAGGTCTATGGCTACACCTTC. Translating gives CASSPRQVYGYTF.

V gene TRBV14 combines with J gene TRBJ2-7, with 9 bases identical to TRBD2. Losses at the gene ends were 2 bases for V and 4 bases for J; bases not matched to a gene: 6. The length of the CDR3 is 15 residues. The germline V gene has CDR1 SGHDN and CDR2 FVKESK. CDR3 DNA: TGTGCCAGCAGCCAATGGAGCGGGAGGAGGTACGAGCAGTACTTC. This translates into CASSQWSGRRYEQYF.

This chain's CDR3 is CSAYGGVNTEAFF. CDR3 bases: TGCAGCGCCTATGGGGGGGTGAACACTGAAGCTTTCTTT. This rearrangement joins TRBV29-1 to TRBJ1-1; perhaps TRBD1 as D (5 bases). Germline CDR1 is SQVTM and CDR2 is ANQGSEA. V shed 7 bases and J shed 0 bases, with 12 bases lying between them. CDR3 size: 13 residues.

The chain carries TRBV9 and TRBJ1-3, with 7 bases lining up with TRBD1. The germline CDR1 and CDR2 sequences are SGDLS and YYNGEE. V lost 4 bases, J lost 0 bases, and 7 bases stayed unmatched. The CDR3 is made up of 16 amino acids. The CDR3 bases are TGTGCCAGCAGCTCAAGACAGGGAGGCTCTGGAAACACCATATATTTT. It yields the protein CASSSRQGGSGNTIYF.

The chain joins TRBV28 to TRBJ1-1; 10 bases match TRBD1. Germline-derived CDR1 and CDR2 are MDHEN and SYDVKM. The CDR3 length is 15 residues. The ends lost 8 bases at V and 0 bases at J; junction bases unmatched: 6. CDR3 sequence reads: CASGGTGAVNTEAFF. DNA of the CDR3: TGTGCCAGCGGGGGGACAGGGGCGGTGAACACTGAAGCTTTCTTT.

The CDR3 reads CASRLGLAGDEQYF. CDR3 bases: TGTGCCAGCCGTTTGGGACTAGCGGGAGACGAGCAGTACTTC. The V gene is TRBV5-4, the J gene TRBJ2-7; 14 bases are a match to TRBD2. The CDR3 is 14 amino acids. Trimming at V came to 7 bases and at J to 5 bases, leaving 5 bases not matched to a gene. Germline CDR1 and CDR2: SGHNT and YYREEE (reference sequence).

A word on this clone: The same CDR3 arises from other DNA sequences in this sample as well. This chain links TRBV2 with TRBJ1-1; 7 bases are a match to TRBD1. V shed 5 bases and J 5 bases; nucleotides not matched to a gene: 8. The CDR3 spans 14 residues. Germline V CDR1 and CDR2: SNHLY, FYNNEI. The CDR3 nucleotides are TGTGCCAGCAGTAGGGACAGCCCCGTGACTGAAGCTTTCTTT. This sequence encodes CASSRDSPVTEAFF. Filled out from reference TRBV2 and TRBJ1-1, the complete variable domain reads EPEVTQTPSHQVTQMGQEVILRCVPISNHLYFYWYRQILGQKVEFLVSFYNNEISEKSEIFDDQFSVERPDGSNFTLKIRSTKLEDSAMYFCASSRDSPVTEAFFGQGTRLTVV.

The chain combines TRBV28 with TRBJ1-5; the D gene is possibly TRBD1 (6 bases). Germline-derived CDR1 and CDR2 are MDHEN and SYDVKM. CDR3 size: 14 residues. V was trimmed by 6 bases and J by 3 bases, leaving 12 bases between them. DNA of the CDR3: TGTGCCAGCAGGTCTACAGGGAACAATCAGCCCCAGCATTTT. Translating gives CASRSTGNNQPQHF.

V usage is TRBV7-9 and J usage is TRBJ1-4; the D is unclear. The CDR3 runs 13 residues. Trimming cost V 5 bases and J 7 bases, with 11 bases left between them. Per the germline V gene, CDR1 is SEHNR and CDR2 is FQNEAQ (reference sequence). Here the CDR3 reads CASSPSGGEKLFF. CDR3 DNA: TGTGCCAGCAGCCCTAGCGGAGGTGAAAAACTGTTTTTT.

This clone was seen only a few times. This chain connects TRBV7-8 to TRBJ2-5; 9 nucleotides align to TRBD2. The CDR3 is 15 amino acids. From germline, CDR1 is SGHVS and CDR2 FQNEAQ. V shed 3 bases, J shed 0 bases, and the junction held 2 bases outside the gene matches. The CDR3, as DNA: TGTGCCAGCAGCTTGACTAGCGGCAACCAAGAGACCCAGTACTTC. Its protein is CASSLTSGNQETQYF.

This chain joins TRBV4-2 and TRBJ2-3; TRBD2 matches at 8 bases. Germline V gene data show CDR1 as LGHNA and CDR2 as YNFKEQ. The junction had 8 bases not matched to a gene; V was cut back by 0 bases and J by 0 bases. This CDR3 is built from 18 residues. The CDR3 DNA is TGTGCCAGCAGCCAAGATAGGGCTAGCGGGTGGAGCACAGATACGCAGTATTTT. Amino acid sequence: CASSQDRASGWSTDTQYF.

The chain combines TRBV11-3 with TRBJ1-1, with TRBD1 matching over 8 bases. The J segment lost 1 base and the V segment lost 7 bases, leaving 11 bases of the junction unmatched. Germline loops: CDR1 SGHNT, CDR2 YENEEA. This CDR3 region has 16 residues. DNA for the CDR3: TGTGCCAGCACCCCCGGACAGGGTGACAGGAACACTGAAGCTTTCTTT. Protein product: CASTPGQGDRNTEAFF.

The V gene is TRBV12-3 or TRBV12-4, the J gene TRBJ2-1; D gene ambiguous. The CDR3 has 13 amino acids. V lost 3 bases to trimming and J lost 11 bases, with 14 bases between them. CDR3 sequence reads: CASSFAEAPQQFF. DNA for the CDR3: TGTGCCAGCAGTTTTGCTGAGGCCCCCCAGCAGTTCTTC.

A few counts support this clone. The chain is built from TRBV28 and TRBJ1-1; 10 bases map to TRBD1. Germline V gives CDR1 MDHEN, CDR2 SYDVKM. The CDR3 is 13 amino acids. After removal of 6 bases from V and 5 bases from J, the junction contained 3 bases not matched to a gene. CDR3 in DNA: TGTGCCAGCAGGGGACAGGGGAGGACTGAAGCTTTCTTT. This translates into CASRGQGRTEAFF.